The 14 T cell receptor beta chains presented below share a single source sample, sequenced in a study of graft-versus-host responses after intestinal transplantation. Assay: immunoSEQ multiplex PCR; the TCRdb copy retains only in-frame clones and omits some. Of some 88,000 clones listed, about 93% are singletons. Antigens of these TCRs are unknown. This material consisted of unstimulated CD8+ T cells sorted from spleen or lymph node cells, taken before intestinal transplant. These receptors all stem from a human donor who received an intestinal transplant.

This clone was seen just once. This chain connects TRBV4-3 to TRBJ1-2; D may be TRBD1 (6 bases). With 0 bases removed from V and 4 bases from J, the gap between germline ends came to 15 bases. Germline assignment: CDR1 LGHNA and CDR2 YSLEER. The CDR3 has 16 residues. The CDR3, as DNA: TGCGCCAGCAGCCAAGATAATGGGGGCAGCGCCTATGGCTACACCTTC. Protein sequence: CASSQDNGGSAYGYTF.

The chain employs TRBV13 and TRBJ1-2, with 11 bases that match TRBD1. This CDR3 contains 15 residues. V was clipped by 5 bases and J by 4 bases; unmatched bases: 6. Germline lookup yields CDR1 PRHDT and CDR2 FYEKMQ (reference sequence). The CDR3 bases are TGTGCCAGCAGCCGAGCGGGACAGGGGGGCTATGGCTACACCTTC. Translated: CASSRAGQGGYGYTF.

The V and J genes are TRBV4-1 and TRBJ1-2; D ambiguous. The CDR3 covers 16 residues. Germline values: CDR1 MGHRA, CDR2 YSYEKL. V shed 4 bases and J shed 5 bases, with 20 bases lying between them. This CDR3 is CASSPYPLIPKYGYTF. The CDR3 DNA reads TGCGCCAGCAGCCCCTACCCTTTAATCCCCAAATATGGCTACACCTTC.

CDR3 coding DNA: TGTGCCAGCAGCTTTAGGGAGATGAACACTGAAGCTTTCTTT. It is translated as CASSFREMNTEAFF. The V call is TRBV7-6, the J call TRBJ1-1; no definite D call. This CDR3 spans 14 amino acids. The V gene's germline CDR1 is SGHVS and CDR2 FNYEAQ. V was trimmed by 3 bases and J by 0 bases, leaving 8 bases between them.

This chain uses TRBV10-3 with TRBJ2-1; D gene ambiguous. V was trimmed by 3 bases and J by 5 bases, leaving 8 bases between them. Germline loops: CDR1 ENHRY, CDR2 SYGVKD. The CDR3 is made up of 13 amino acids. CDR3 DNA: TGTGCCATCAGTGACAGAATAAACAATGAGCAGTTCTTC. This translates into CAISDRINNEQFF.

The chain links TRBV29-1 to TRBJ2-1; D is undetermined. V was shortened by 4 bases and J by 7 bases, with 5 bases between the two germline ends. The V gene's germline CDR1 is SQVTM and CDR2 ANQGSEA. This CDR3 comprises 10 residues. CDR3 sequence: CSVVENEQFF. The CDR3 DNA reads as TGCAGCGTTGTCGAGAATGAGCAGTTCTTC.

The chain carries TRBV27 and TRBJ2-7, with D possibly TRBD1 on 6 matching bases. Trimming removed 4 bases at V and 2 bases at J, with 12 bases between. Per germline, CDR1 MNHEY and CDR2 SMNVEV (reference sequence). The CDR3 has 14 residues. CDR3 region: CASSSLGQTYEQYF. The CDR3 bases are TGTGCCAGCAGTTCCTTGGGACAAACCTACGAGCAGTACTTC.

V and J are TRBV7-8 and TRBJ1-5; 7 bases match TRBD1. Trimming at V came to 7 bases and at J to 6 bases, leaving 15 bases not matched to a gene. The CDR3 consists of 16 residues. Germline lookup yields CDR1 SGHVS and CDR2 FQNEAQ. CDR3 sequence (DNA): TGTGCCAGCACTCTAGCCGAATGGCAGGGGGGTCAGCCCCAGCATTTT. Protein product: CASTLAEWQGGQPQHF.

This chain links TRBV2 with TRBJ2-1; 8 bases are a match to TRBD2. This CDR3 comprises 16 residues. With V trimmed by 1 base and J by 2 bases, 4 bases remained unmatched. Per the germline V gene, CDR1 is SNHLY and CDR2 is FYNNEI. Here the CDR3 reads CASSEGSGGPYNEQFF. In nucleotides, the CDR3 is TGTGCCAGCAGTGAAGGGAGCGGGGGCCCCTACAATGAGCAGTTCTTC.

The chain has TRBV6-1 and TRBJ2-7; 8 nucleotides line up with TRBD1. This CDR3 has 15 amino acids. Germline V CDR1 and CDR2: MNHNS, SASEGT. V lost 0 bases, J lost 3 bases, and 4 bases stayed unmatched. The CDR3 loop reads CASSEATGGNYEQYF. The CDR3 bases are TGTGCCAGCAGTGAAGCCACAGGGGGGAACTACGAGCAGTACTTC.

The chain links TRBV12-5 to TRBJ1-1, with D uncertain. Germline values: CDR1 LGHNT, CDR2 FRNRAP. V shed 2 bases and J shed 10 bases, with 17 bases lying between them. The CDR3 loop spans 14 amino acids. CDR3 region: CASGLTLALSGAFF. In DNA, the CDR3 is TGTGCTAGTGGTTTGACCCTGGCCCTTTCGGGAGCTTTCTTT.

This CDR3 is CATSEGGGGYEQYF. CDR3 bases: TGTGCCACCAGTGAGGGAGGGGGGGGCTACGAGCAGTACTTC. The chain recombines TRBV15 with TRBJ2-7; the D gene is possibly TRBD2 (7 bases). The CDR3 sequence is 14 residues long. The V end was cut by 6 bases, the J end by 3 bases, with 15 bases between. CDR1 is LNHNV and CDR2 is YYDKDF in the germline V gene (reference sequence).

The genes are TRBV5-6 and TRBJ2-5; TRBD1 is a possible D gene (5 bases). The germline gives CDR1 SGHDT, CDR2 YYEEEE. Trimming cost V 1 base and J 2 bases, with 6 bases left between them. This CDR3 contains 13 residues. The CDR3 here is CASSLRGQETQYF. The CDR3 coding sequence is TGTGCCAGCAGCTTGAGGGGTCAAGAGACCCAGTACTTC.

The rearrangement links TRBV7-2 to TRBJ1-2, with D possibly TRBD1 on 5 matching bases. Germline V gives CDR1 SGHTA, CDR2 FQGNSA. V lost 6 bases and J 7 bases, leaving 6 bases between the germline ends. The CDR3 has 10 residues. The CDR3 loop is CASRDTGYTF. CDR3 nucleotides: TGTGCCAGCAGGGACACTGGCTACACCTTC.